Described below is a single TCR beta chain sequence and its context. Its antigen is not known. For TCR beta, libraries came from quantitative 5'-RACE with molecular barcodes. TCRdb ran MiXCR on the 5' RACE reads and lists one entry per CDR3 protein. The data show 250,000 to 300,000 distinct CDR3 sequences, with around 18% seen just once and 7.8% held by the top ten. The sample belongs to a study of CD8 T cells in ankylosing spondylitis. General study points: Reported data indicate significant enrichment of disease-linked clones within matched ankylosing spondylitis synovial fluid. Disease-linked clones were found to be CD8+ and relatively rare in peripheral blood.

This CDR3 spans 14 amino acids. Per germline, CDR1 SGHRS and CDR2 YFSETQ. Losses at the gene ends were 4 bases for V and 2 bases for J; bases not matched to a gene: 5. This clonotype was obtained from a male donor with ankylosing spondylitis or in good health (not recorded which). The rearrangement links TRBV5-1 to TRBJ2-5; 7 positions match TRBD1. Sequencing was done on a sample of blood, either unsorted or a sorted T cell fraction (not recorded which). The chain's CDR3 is CASSKWTGQETQYF. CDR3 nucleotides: TGCGCCAGCAGCAAATGGACAGGACAAGAGACCCAGTACTTC.